Sequencing of this T cell receptor beta chain was carried out in a study of T cells in Graves' hyperthyroidism and ophthalmopathy. Amplification targeted TCR beta CDR3 regions from RNA transcripts. The TCR CDR3 first-round RT-PCR relied on the HTBI primer set. MiXCR, applied by TCRdb to the multiplex PCR reads, yields one record per CDR3 protein. The sample carries roughly 200,000 distinct CDR3 sequences, approximately 16% recorded once. Graves' hyperthyroidism qualified as stable when ophthalmopathy did not progress within 18 months. Exclusion followed for patients with uncontrolled infection, other autoimmune disease, pregnancy or lactation. Diagnosis relied on clinical symptoms, serum thyroxine and TRAb, thyroid ultrasound and orbital computed tomography. In its sample, this clonotype was seen many times. The V gene's germline CDR1 is SGHAT and CDR2 FQNNGV. The CDR3 contains 15 residues. The V gene end was trimmed by 4 bases and the J gene end by 3 bases; junction bases not matched to a gene: 7.

Sequencing input: blood. The chain employs TRBV11-2 and TRBJ2-7; 9 nucleotides line up with TRBD1. The TCR sequence derives from a woman aged 45-60 years with Graves' hyperthyroidism. The CDR3 spells CASSSSGQGIYEQYF. The CDR3 DNA follows: TGTGCCAGCAGCTCATCGGGACAGGGTATCTACGAGCAGTACTTC.